The 9 T cell receptor beta chains listed next were all sequenced from one sample in a study of T cell responses to AZD1222 COVID-19 vaccine. The protocol was immunoSEQ multiplex PCR, while the TCRdb copy is restricted to in-frame clones and leaves out a portion. The sample contains about 200,000 clones, roughly 90% of which appear only once. The material was peripheral blood, obtained 28 days after the second AZD1222 dose. These receptors originate from an adult who received the AZD1222 COVID-19 vaccine.

The gene calls are TRBV6-2 or TRBV6-3 and TRBJ2-3; D possibly uses TRBD1 or TRBD2 (5 bases each). The CDR3 length is 14 residues. CDR1 and CDR2 from the germline V gene are MNHEY and SVGEGT. Trimming shortened V by 2 bases and J by 6 bases, and 12 bases separated the two germline ends. CDR3 DNA: TGTGCCAGCAGTTACGGGGGAGTGGGGGATACGCAGTATTTT. Translating gives CASSYGGVGDTQYF.

The CDR3 coding sequence is TGTGCCAGCAGCTTAGTTCAGGGGGGAAGCGAAAAACTGTTTTTT. Protein: CASSLVQGGSEKLFF. V usage is TRBV11-3 and J usage is TRBJ1-4, with 7 bases aligning to TRBD1. The V gene end was trimmed by 1 base and the J gene end by 8 bases; junction bases not matched to a gene: 7. The CDR3 has 15 amino acids. Germline-derived CDR1 and CDR2 are SGHNT and YENEEA.

V usage is TRBV18 and J usage is TRBJ1-1; TRBD1 might be the D (5 bases). V was clipped by 5 bases and J by 0 bases, with 10 bases between them. The CDR3 covers 14 residues. Germline CDR1 is KGHSH and CDR2 is LQKENI. CDR3 amino acids: CASSFGTVNTEAFF. The CDR3 DNA reads as TGTGCCAGCTCATTTGGGACGGTGAACACTGAAGCTTTCTTT.

As DNA, the CDR3 is TGTGCCAGTTTTTCCTATGGCTACACCTTC. Encoded protein: CASFSYGYTF. The chain is built from TRBV19 and TRBJ1-2; unclear D gene. This CDR3 contains 10 residues. CDR1 is LNHDA and CDR2 is SQIVND in the germline V gene (reference sequence). V shed 8 bases and J shed 4 bases, with 5 bases lying between them. The whole variable domain, filled in from reference TRBV19 and TRBJ1-2, reads DGGITQSPKYLFRKEGQNVTLSCEQNLNHDAMYWYRQDPGQGLRLIYYSQIVNDFQKGDIAEGYSVSREKKESFPLTVTSAQKNPTAFYLCASFSYGYTFGSGTRLTVV.

The chain has TRBV3-1 (or the pseudogene TRBV3-2) and TRBJ2-7; D may be TRBD2 (6 bases). Looked up from germline, CDR1 is LGHDT and CDR2 is YNNKEL (reference sequence). This CDR3 region has 15 residues. Trimming took off 3 bases at V and 6 bases at J, with 18 bases between the two ends. CDR3 in amino acids: CASSHGRGSGTEQYF. The CDR3 nucleotides are TGTGCCAGCAGCCACGGCCGGGGGAGTGGAACCGAGCAGTACTTC.

The chain has TRBV29-1 and TRBJ1-6; TRBD1 aligns across 10 bases. Germline loops: CDR1 SQVTM, CDR2 ANQGSEA. V lost 7 bases and J lost 9; bases outside the gene matches: 12. The CDR3 is 15 residues long. The CDR3 sequence is CSGRPRGTGVSPLHF. The CDR3 DNA sequence: TGCAGCGGACGTCCACGGGGGACAGGGGTTTCACCCCTCCACTTT.

The chain combines TRBV11-1 with TRBJ2-7, with TRBD1 matching over 9 bases. V trimming: 5 bases; J trimming: 3 bases; junction bases outside the gene matches: 11. The CDR3 is made up of 16 amino acids. CDR1 and CDR2 (germline): SGHAT, FQDESV (reference sequence). The CDR3 bases are TGTGCCAGCAGCCCCGGGACAGGGAGGGATTTCTACGAGCAGTACTTC. This translates into CASSPGTGRDFYEQYF. The variable domain in full, with the rest retrieved from reference TRBV11-1 and TRBJ2-7, is EAEVAQSPRYKITEKSQAVAFWCDPISGHATLYWYRQILGQGPELLVQFQDESVVDDSQLPKDRFSAERLKGVDSTLKIQPAELGDSAMYLCASSPGTGRDFYEQYFGPGTRLTVT.

Worth noting for this clone: Other nucleotide sequences in the sample specify the same CDR3. The V and J genes are TRBV7-2 and TRBJ1-1; 7 positions agree with TRBD1. Germline CDR1 and CDR2: SGHTA and FQGNSA. The CDR3 runs to 12 residues. Trimming removed 9 bases from V and 4 bases from J; junction bases left unmatched: 5. The CDR3: CASSQGGTEAFF. The CDR3 DNA follows: TGTGCCAGTAGTCAGGGGGGCACTGAAGCTTTCTTT.

The rearrangement joins TRBV9 to TRBJ1-4, with TRBD1 as a possible D gene (6 bases). With 4 bases removed from V and 5 bases from J, the gap between germline ends came to 18 bases. The CDR3 has 16 amino acids. Per the germline V gene, CDR1 is SGDLS and CDR2 is YYNGEE. In nucleotides, the CDR3 is TGTGCCAGCAGCTCCAGCGCCAGGGGAGTAAATGAAAAACTGTTTTTT. Translation: CASSSSARGVNEKLFF.